The 18 T cell receptor beta chains below come from one sample, sequenced in a study of CD8 T cells in ankylosing spondylitis listed by TCRdb under 2017. Libraries were constructed by 5' RACE. Sequenced using an Illumina HiSeq 2500. TCRdb redid the processing of the public reads, applying fastp at Q25 and MiXCR, and retained in-frame beta chains. Merged by CDR3 protein, the rows form single entries marked with the most common genes and DNA. In all, the sample holds 80,000 to 100,000 distinct CDR3 sequences, and almost 8.5% of those were seen once. The ten largest clonotypes hold around a tenth of the sample. The specimen was blood, either unsorted or a sorted T cell fraction (not recorded which). Receptors originate from a male donor with ankylosing spondylitis or in good health (not recorded which).

This clonotype was observed many times. CDR3 in amino acids: CASSLDSSLDTQYF. The CDR3 DNA sequence: TGTGCCAGTAGTCTGGACTCTTCCCTAGATACGCAGTATTTT. The chain uses TRBV19 and TRBJ2-3, with D perhaps matching TRBD2 (5 bases). Trimming took off 5 bases at V and 5 bases at J, with 14 bases between the two ends. Germline CDR1 is LNHDA and CDR2 is SQIVND (reference sequence). There are 14 residues in the CDR3. Full variable domain (outside the CDR3, taken from reference TRBV19 and TRBJ2-3): DGGITQSPKYLFRKEGQNVTLSCEQNLNHDAMYWYRQDPGQGLRLIYYSQIVNDFQKGDIAEGYSVSREKKESFPLTVTSAQKNPTAFYLCASSLDSSLDTQYFGPGTRLTVL.

This clonotype was observed at least ten times. The gene calls are TRBV12-5 and TRBJ2-2; D not certain. V was cut by 6 bases and J by 2 bases, with 25 bases left in between. The CDR3 sequence is 19 residues long. CDR1 and CDR2 (germline): LGHNT, FRNRAP. The chain's CDR3 is CASGSPLLVVNPNTGELFF. The DNA of the CDR3 is TGTGCTAGTGGCTCACCCCTCCTCGTGGTGAATCCTAACACCGGGGAGCTGTTTTTT.

This clonotype showed up just a few times. The rearrangement uses TRBV6-1 and TRBJ1-1, with unresolved D. From germline, CDR1 is MNHNS and CDR2 SASEGT. Trimming removed 6 bases at V and 0 bases at J, with 11 bases between. The CDR3 contains 14 residues. The CDR3 nucleotides read TGTGCCAGCAGACCCGGACGGCTGAACACTGAAGCTTTCTTT. Protein product: CASRPGRLNTEAFF.

This clonotype was detected a few times. The chain joins TRBV29-1 to TRBJ1-1; 7 bases map to TRBD1. The CDR3 totals 13 residues. J gave up 0 bases and V 7 bases, and 5 bases lay outside the gene matches. Germline V CDR1 and CDR2: SQVTM, ANQGSEA. The chain's CDR3 is CSATTGVNTEAFF. The DNA of the CDR3 is TGCAGCGCCACTACAGGGGTGAACACTGAAGCTTTCTTT.

This clonotype was seen at least ten times. CDR3 region: CASSFRAGGFTGELFF. As DNA, the CDR3 is TGTGCCAGCAGCTTTAGAGCGGGGGGGTTCACCGGGGAGCTGTTTTTT. The chain has TRBV11-2 and TRBJ2-2, with 10 bases fitting TRBD2. The ends lost 3 bases at V and 4 bases at J; junction bases unmatched: 5. Germline V gene lookup returns CDR1 SGHAT and CDR2 FQNNGV. The CDR3 has 16 amino acids.

This clonotype was observed at least ten times. The J gene is TRBJ2-7, the V gene TRBV4-1; D is possibly TRBD1 (6 bases). V was clipped by 5 bases and J by 6 bases, with 17 bases between them. Germline CDR1 reads MGHRA; CDR2 reads YSYEKL. The CDR3 sequence is 14 residues long. DNA for the CDR3: TGCGCCAGCAGCGAACAGGGTAGTATAGGCGAGCAGTACTTC. As protein: CASSEQGSIGEQYF.

This clonotype was detected many times. V is TRBV5-1 and J is TRBJ2-1; D not certain. Deletions cut 3 bases from V and 3 bases from J, with 13 bases between. The CDR3 extends over 15 amino acids. CDR1 is SGHRS, CDR2 YFSETQ, per germline. Here the CDR3 DNA reads TGCGCCAGCAGCTCCGGCGCCCTAATCTACAATGAGCAGTTCTTC. It yields the protein CASSSGALIYNEQFF.

This clonotype showed up many times. The chain uses TRBV9 and TRBJ1-5; TRBD1 is a possible D gene (5 bases). The CDR3 sequence is 15 residues long. V was trimmed by 0 bases and J by 10 bases, leaving 17 bases between them. CDR1 is SGDLS and CDR2 is YYNGEE in the germline V gene. CDR3 nucleotides: TGTGCCAGCAGCGTAGATGCAGGGTTCAGTGGACCCCAGCATTTT. It encodes CASSVDAGFSGPQHF.

This clonotype was detected ten times or more. The chain has TRBV12-3 or TRBV12-4 and TRBJ2-7; perhaps TRBD1 as D (5 bases). Trimming took 4 bases from V and 5 from J, leaving 15 bases between them. The CDR3 is 14 amino acids. The CDR3 protein is CASSSQGVLHEQYF. In DNA, the CDR3 is TGTGCCAGCAGTTCCCAGGGCGTGTTGCACGAGCAGTACTTC.

This clonotype occurred many times. The chain couples TRBV12-3 or TRBV12-4 to TRBJ2-5; tentative D call: TRBD2 (5 bases). V lost 6 bases and J lost 0, with 17 bases in between. The CDR3 is made up of 16 amino acids. The CDR3 sequence: CASSPWVRVHQETQYF. In DNA form, the CDR3 reads TGTGCCAGCAGCCCTTGGGTGAGGGTCCACCAAGAGACCCAGTACTTC.

This clonotype was found a few times. The V and J genes are TRBV12-3 or TRBV12-4 and TRBJ2-5, with TRBD1 as a possible D gene (6 bases). This CDR3 has 13 amino acids. V was shortened by 8 bases and J by 3 bases, with 13 bases between the two germline ends. This CDR3 is CASQVGAKETQYF. In DNA, the CDR3 is TGTGCCAGCCAGGTGGGGGCAAAAGAGACCCAGTACTTC.

This clonotype was seen repeatedly, ten times or more. The V call is TRBV7-6, the J call TRBJ1-1; D unresolved. CDR3 length: 15 residues. CDR1 is SGHVS, CDR2 FNYEAQ, per germline. V lost 0 bases and J 1 base, leaving 9 bases between the germline ends. In nucleotides, the CDR3 is TGTGCCAGCAGCTTAGCCGCCGGATCGAACACTGAAGCTTTCTTT. This translates into CASSLAAGSNTEAFF.

This clonotype was seen ten or more times. The chain has TRBV6-5 and TRBJ1-4, with D hard to call. Germline V lookup: CDR1 MNHEY, CDR2 SVGAGI. The V end was cut by 0 bases, the J end by 0 bases, with 8 bases between. The CDR3 sequence is 16 residues long. DNA of the CDR3: TGTGCCAGCAGTTACTCGCCAGGTGCAACTAATGAAAAACTGTTTTTT. Protein product: CASSYSPGATNEKLFF.

The CDR3 sequence is CATSTGWHKETQYF. CDR3 nucleotides: TGTGCCACCTCGACAGGGTGGCACAAAGAGACCCAGTACTTC. This sequence joins TRBV11-3 and TRBJ2-5; TRBD1 matches 7 bases. The trim removed 10 bases at V and 3 bases at J, leaving 11 bases unmatched. The CDR3 consists of 14 residues. The germline CDR1 and CDR2 sequences are SGHNT and YENEEA.

At least ten counts were recorded for this clonotype. The V and J genes are TRBV20-1 and TRBJ2-7, with 8 bases lining up with TRBD2. CDR3 size: 14 residues. V dropped 2 bases and J dropped 4; count of bases not matched to a gene: 7. Per germline, CDR1 DFQATT and CDR2 SNEGSKA (reference sequence). The CDR3, as DNA: TGCAGTGCTAGACCCAGCGGGAGTCGATACGAGCAGTACTTC. Translation: CSARPSGSRYEQYF.

This clonotype was seen ten or more times. V usage is TRBV20-1 and J usage is TRBJ1-1; TRBD1 matches 8 bases. Trimming cost V 3 bases and J 1 base; bases outside gene matches: 7. The CDR3 runs to 15 residues. Germline CDR1 reads DFQATT; CDR2 reads SNEGSKA (reference sequence). The CDR3: CSARPLTGANTEAFF. DNA of the CDR3: TGCAGTGCTAGGCCATTGACAGGGGCGAACACTGAAGCTTTCTTT.

This clonotype has ten or more counts. The chain is built from TRBV20-1 and TRBJ1-1; D gene unclear. V was clipped by 2 bases and J by 1 base, with 8 bases between them. The germline V gene encodes CDR1 DFQATT and CDR2 SNEGSKA (reference sequence). There are 13 residues in the CDR3. CDR3 DNA sequence: TGCAGTGCTAGAACGACACGGAACACTGAAGCTTTCTTT. Encoded protein: CSARTTRNTEAFF.

This clonotype occurred many times. The chain employs TRBV29-1 and TRBJ2-7; unclear D gene. This CDR3 contains 12 residues. V lost 5 bases to trimming and J lost 1 base, with 9 bases between them. Germline lookup yields CDR1 SQVTM and CDR2 ANQGSEA. CDR3 nucleotides: TGCAGCGTTAACACAGATTCCTACGAGCAGTACTTC. Its protein product is CSVNTDSYEQYF.